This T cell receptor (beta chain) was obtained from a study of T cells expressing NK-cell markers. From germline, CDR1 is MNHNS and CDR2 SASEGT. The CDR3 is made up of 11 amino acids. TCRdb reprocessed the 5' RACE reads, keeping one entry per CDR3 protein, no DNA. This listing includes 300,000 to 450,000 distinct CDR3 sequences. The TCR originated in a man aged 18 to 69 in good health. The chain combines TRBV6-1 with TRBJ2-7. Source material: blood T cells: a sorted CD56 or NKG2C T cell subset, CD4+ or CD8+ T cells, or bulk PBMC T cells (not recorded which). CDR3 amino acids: CASSAGPEQYF.